One sample yielded the 20 T cell receptor beta chains listed below, sequenced in a study of T cells in tuberculosis. Sequencing used immunoSEQ multiplex PCR; TCRdb keeps in-frame clones, though not all of them. The sample shows around 30,000 clones, 80% to 95% of them seen only once. Input material: PBMCs. These receptors were obtained from a donor under 30 with latent tuberculosis or without tuberculosis infection.

Points on this clone: Other DNA sequences in this specimen translate into the identical CDR3. V usage is TRBV4-2 and J usage is TRBJ1-2; D perhaps matches TRBD1 (5 bases). Germline CDR1 LGHNA, CDR2 YNFKEQ. The CDR3 loop spans 13 amino acids. Trimming removed 0 bases at V and 7 bases at J, with 9 bases between. The CDR3 reads CASSQEGRGGYTF. CDR3 in DNA: TGTGCCAGCAGCCAAGAGGGGCGCGGTGGCTACACCTTC.

The rearrangement links TRBV10-2 to TRBJ1-5; 7 bases fit TRBD1. The CDR3 contains 15 residues. Germline V lookup: CDR1 WSHSY, CDR2 SAAADI. J gave up 0 bases and V 6 bases, and 5 bases lay outside the gene matches. CDR3 protein: CASSGDSYSNQPQHF. The CDR3 nucleotides read TGCGCCAGCAGCGGGGACAGCTATAGCAATCAGCCCCAGCATTTT.

CDR3 DNA: TGTGCCAGCAGTGAACTTGGGGGGGATACGCAGTATTTT. It specifies CASSELGGDTQYF. This chain connects TRBV25-1 to TRBJ2-3; D is perhaps TRBD2 (6 bases). This CDR3 has 13 amino acids. Germline loops: CDR1 MGHDK, CDR2 SYGVNS. V lost 2 bases and J 6 bases, leaving 9 bases between the germline ends.

This clone appeared once. The chain joins TRBV7-9 to TRBJ2-7; a weak D match, TRBD2 (6 bases). Trimming pared 1 base from V and 6 bases from J, leaving 13 bases between. CDR3 length equals 14 residues. Germline CDR1 and CDR2: SEHNR and FQNEAQ (reference sequence). This CDR3 reads CASSLGGGGAEQYF. Here the CDR3 DNA reads TGTGCCAGCAGCTTAGGGGGAGGCGGGGCCGAGCAGTACTTC.

The rearrangement joins TRBV5-6 to TRBJ2-7; D perhaps matches TRBD2 (5 bases). Deletions cut 4 bases from V and 2 bases from J, with 10 bases between. The CDR3 has 13 residues. Per germline, CDR1 SGHDT and CDR2 YYEEEE. The CDR3 coding sequence is TGTGCCAGCAGCCTGAGCGGTCCCTACGAGCAGTACTTC. Its protein product is CASSLSGPYEQYF.

V is TRBV29-1 and J is TRBJ2-1; 9 bases fit TRBD1. The CDR3 runs 16 residues. Germline V gene sequence: CDR1 SQVTM, CDR2 ANQGSEA. Unmatched junction bases numbered 10, after V lost 7 bases and J lost 0 bases. As DNA, the CDR3 is TGCAGCGCCAGACGGGGACAGGGAGCCTCCTACAATGAGCAGTTCTTC. Its translation is CSARRGQGASYNEQFF.

The chain combines TRBV29-1 with TRBJ2-2; TRBD2 matches 7 bases. The ends lost 3 bases at V and 5 bases at J; junction bases unmatched: 9. Germline V gene sequence: CDR1 SQVTM, CDR2 ANQGSEA. The CDR3 has 15 amino acids. The CDR3 DNA sequence: TGCAGCGTTGAGGAGAACCAGCGGGGTACCGGGGAGCTGTTTTTT. This codes for CSVEENQRGTGELFF.

This chain links TRBV2 with TRBJ2-7, with TRBD1 matching over 8 bases. This CDR3 region has 12 residues. V lost 8 bases, J lost 6 bases, and 6 bases stayed unmatched. CDR1 is SNHLY, CDR2 FYNNEI, per germline. The chain's CDR3 is CASGQGVVEQYF. The CDR3 DNA is TGTGCCAGCGGACAGGGAGTGGTCGAGCAGTACTTC.

This rearrangement joins TRBV18 to TRBJ1-1; the match to TRBD1 covers 10 bases. The junction had 5 bases not matched to a gene; V was cut back by 6 bases and J by 4 bases. From germline, CDR1 is KGHSH and CDR2 LQKENI. CDR3 length equals 14 residues. For the CDR3, the DNA is TGTGCCAGCTCCCTCGGACAGGGGGGCACTGAAGCTTTCTTT. This codes for CASSLGQGGTEAFF.

This chain links TRBV15 with TRBJ2-5, with 7 positions matching TRBD1. V trimming: 4 bases; J trimming: 1 base; junction bases outside the gene matches: 3. The germline V gene has CDR1 LNHNV and CDR2 YYDKDF (reference sequence). The CDR3 length is 14 residues. CDR3 DNA: TGTGCCACCAGCAATGACAGGGTCCAAGAGACCCAGTACTTC. Translating it yields CATSNDRVQETQYF.

The V gene is TRBV4-1, the J gene TRBJ1-2; D not resolved. Germline CDR1 and CDR2: MGHRA and YSYEKL. This CDR3 comprises 13 residues. Trimming pared 4 bases from V and 5 bases from J, leaving 11 bases between. CDR3 in DNA: TGCGCCAGCAGCCCCACCCGGGAGTATGGCTACACCTTC. Protein product: CASSPTREYGYTF.

V is TRBV7-2 and J is TRBJ1-5, with D perhaps matching TRBD1 (5 bases). This CDR3 is 16 amino acids long. Germline CDR1 is SGHTA and CDR2 is FQGNSA. The V and J ends lost 6 bases and 2 bases respectively, with 17 bases between them. CDR3 in DNA: TGTGCCAGCAGTCCCCAGGGATTTTGGGGCAATCAGCCCCAGCATTTT. Its translation: CASSPQGFWGNQPQHF.

The CDR3 DNA reads as TGCAGCGTTCTGGGACAGTTGACCTACAATGAGCAGTTCTTC. It specifies CSVLGQLTYNEQFF. The chain links TRBV29-1 to TRBJ2-1; 7 bases agree with TRBD1. With 5 bases clipped from V and 2 bases from J, the junction kept 6 bases outside the gene matches. CDR1 is SQVTM, CDR2 ANQGSEA, per germline. The CDR3 extends over 14 amino acids.

The V and J genes are TRBV27 and TRBJ1-5, with a weak D call TRBD1 (6 bases). Germline V gene data show CDR1 as MNHEY and CDR2 as SMNVEV (reference sequence). This CDR3 comprises 15 residues. Trimming took off 5 bases at V and 3 bases at J, with 14 bases between the two ends. CDR3 in DNA: TGTGCCAGCAGTCCGCAAACAGGGTTCAATCAGCCCCAGCATTTT. Translated: CASSPQTGFNQPQHF.

This sequence joins TRBV10-3 and TRBJ2-1; 12 bases line up with TRBD2. The CDR3 consists of 15 residues. CDR1 is ENHRY and CDR2 is SYGVKD in the germline V gene. V lost 6 bases and J lost 8; bases outside the gene matches: 8. The CDR3 sequence: CAISSLAGGNYEQFF. In nucleotides, the CDR3 is TGTGCCATCAGCAGCCTAGCGGGAGGGAACTATGAGCAGTTCTTC.

J is TRBJ2-7 and V is TRBV18; TRBD1 might be the D (5 bases). Germline loops: CDR1 KGHSH, CDR2 LQKENI. The CDR3 runs 16 residues. Trimming removed 3 bases at V and 4 bases at J, with 19 bases between. CDR3 sequence: CASSPSLGPAVYEQYF. CDR3 sequence (DNA): TGTGCCAGCTCACCCTCCCTGGGGCCAGCTGTTTACGAGCAGTACTTC.

This rearrangement joins TRBV7-2 to TRBJ1-2; TRBD1 matches 11 bases. CDR1 is SGHTA and CDR2 is FQGNSA in the germline V gene. Trimming removed 1 base from V and 5 bases from J; junction bases left unmatched: 6. This CDR3 has 16 amino acids. The DNA of the CDR3 is TGTGCCAGCAGCTTAGATAGTGGGACAGGGGGGTATGGCTACACCTTC. Translated: CASSLDSGTGGYGYTF.

The DNA of the CDR3 is TGCGCCAGCAGCTTGGGATCGGGGGAGACCCAGTACTTC. Translating gives CASSLGSGETQYF. The V gene is TRBV5-1, the J gene TRBJ2-5; TRBD2 is a possible D gene (5 bases). Germline V gene data show CDR1 as SGHRS and CDR2 as YFSETQ. Trimming took off 0 bases at V and 5 bases at J, with 8 bases between the two ends. The CDR3 runs 13 residues.

The chain joins TRBV10-2 to TRBJ2-1; 10 bases line up with TRBD2. This CDR3 is 15 amino acids long. The V and J ends lost 4 bases and 5 bases, in that order; junction bases with no gene match: 5. CDR1 and CDR2 (germline): WSHSY, SAAADI. DNA for the CDR3: TGCGCCAGCAGTGTCTCTAGCGGGGGAAACAATGAGCAGTTCTTC. As protein: CASSVSSGGNNEQFF.

V and J are TRBV9 and TRBJ1-5; tentatively, D is TRBD1 (5 bases). V lost 0 bases and J 0 bases, leaving 7 bases between the germline ends. The CDR3 length is 15 residues. Germline assignment: CDR1 SGDLS and CDR2 YYNGEE. This CDR3 reads CASSVEGNSNQPQHF. CDR3 DNA: TGTGCCAGCAGCGTAGAGGGGAATAGCAATCAGCCCCAGCATTTT.